These 21 T cell receptor beta chains came from one sample sequenced in a study of post-analysis software for immune sequencing data. Study observations and caveats: Roughly five TRBV segments appeared more often in patients than in controls, and TRBV5-6, TRBV5-1 and TRBV20-1 were among these.

No cognate antigen is known for these TCRs. Unique molecular identifiers featured in each of the TCR beta cDNA libraries. MiXCR, run by TCRdb on the PCR reads, gives a single entry per CDR3 protein. The sample holds about 560,000 distinct CDR3 sequences; about 44% are singletons and the top ten take roughly 1.8%. Material for sequencing was blood. The receptor source for this set is a girl aged 5-17 years with multiple sclerosis.

This sequence joins TRBV20-1 and TRBJ2-5; possibly TRBD1 or TRBD2 for D (5 bases each). This CDR3 has 12 amino acids. V was trimmed by 5 bases and J by 5 bases, leaving 12 bases between them. The germline gives CDR1 DFQATT, CDR2 SNEGSKA (reference sequence). Written as DNA, the CDR3 is TGCAGTGCTGTGAGGGGCAAGGAGACCCAGTACTTC. Amino acids: CSAVRGKETQYF.

The gene calls are TRBV27 and TRBJ2-1; D remains ambiguous. The CDR3 contains 15 residues. Trimming left V 2 bases short and J 6 bases short, with 14 bases between. The V gene's germline CDR1 is MNHEY and CDR2 SMNVEV (reference sequence). The CDR3 region has the DNA TGTGCCAGCAGTTTAATTTCGGGCAGAATCAATGAGCAGTTCTTC. It specifies CASSLISGRINEQFF.

For this clonotype: One base away lies a much larger clone, so this may be a sequencing read error. The chain couples TRBV3-1 to TRBJ2-3; D call uncertain. V was clipped by 0 bases and J by 3 bases, with 1 base between them. The CDR3 contains 12 residues. Germline V lookup: CDR1 LGHDT, CDR2 YNNKEL (reference sequence). CDR3 in amino acids: CASSQETDTQYF. The CDR3 region has the DNA TGTGCCAGCAGCCAAGAGACAGATACGCAGTATTTT.

The chain is built from TRBV5-6 and TRBJ2-3; TRBD2 is a possible D gene (6 bases). The CDR3 is made up of 16 amino acids. Germline CDR1 reads SGHDT; CDR2 reads YYEEEE. The V end was cut by 0 bases, the J end by 0 bases, with 11 bases between. The CDR3 spells CASSLATGASTDTQYF. The CDR3 DNA sequence: TGTGCCAGCAGCTTGGCTACGGGAGCTAGCACAGATACGCAGTATTTT.

The V gene is TRBV3-1, the J gene TRBJ2-1; D is uncertain. The CDR3 totals 9 residues. Trimming removed 5 bases at V and 10 bases at J, with 3 bases between. Looked up from germline, CDR1 is LGHDT and CDR2 is YNNKEL (reference sequence). The CDR3 here is CASSWEQFF. In DNA, the CDR3 is TGTGCCAGCAGCTGGGAGCAGTTCTTC.

The rearrangement uses TRBV5-1 and TRBJ2-3, with 10 bases identical to TRBD1. V lost 3 bases, J lost 5 bases, and 6 bases stayed unmatched. Germline V CDR1 and CDR2: SGHRS, YFSETQ. The CDR3 runs 15 residues. DNA of the CDR3: TGCGCCAGCAGCTCTCGACAGGGGGCAGGAGATACGCAGTATTTT. Translating gives CASSSRQGAGDTQYF.

V gene TRBV5-4 combines with J gene TRBJ1-2; D call uncertain. V was shortened by 0 bases and J by 7 bases, with 16 bases between the two germline ends. The CDR3 length is 15 residues. Looked up from germline, CDR1 is SGHNT and CDR2 is YYREEE (reference sequence). DNA for the CDR3: TGTGCCAGCAGCTTGGGGGATCCCGGCGCGAGTGGCTACACCTTC. The encoded protein is CASSLGDPGASGYTF.

The V call is TRBV29-1, the J call TRBJ2-7, with TRBD1 matching 10 bases. Germline V gene lookup returns CDR1 SQVTM and CDR2 ANQGSEA. This CDR3 has 16 amino acids. Germline trimming cut 0 bases from V and 3 bases from J; bases unmatched to any gene: 8. CDR3 region: CSVEDKNRDRGYEQYF. The CDR3 DNA reads TGCAGCGTTGAAGACAAAAACCGGGACAGGGGCTACGAGCAGTACTTC.

The rearrangement uses TRBV20-1 and TRBJ2-7; no reliable D call. Between the trimmed V and J ends, which lost 3 bases and 5 bases, there was a span of 17 bases. This CDR3 is built from 14 residues. CDR1 and CDR2 (germline): DFQATT, SNEGSKA (reference sequence). CDR3 protein: CSARSEGRRNEQYF. CDR3 in DNA: TGCAGTGCTAGGTCTGAAGGTCGACGGAACGAGCAGTACTTC.

CDR3 amino acids: CASSTLGAYQPQHF. For the CDR3, the DNA is TGTGCCAGCTCCACCTTGGGGGCTTATCAGCCCCAGCATTTT. The chain recombines TRBV2 with TRBJ1-5; perhaps TRBD1 as D (6 bases). The CDR3 has 14 residues. Trimming cost V 8 bases and J 5 bases, with 16 bases left between them. CDR1 SNHLY and CDR2 FYNNEI come from the germline V gene.

The V gene is TRBV29-1, the J gene TRBJ1-1; D perhaps matches TRBD1 (6 bases). The CDR3 runs to 11 residues. V lost 2 bases and J 8 bases, leaving 9 bases between the germline ends. Germline assignment: CDR1 SQVTM and CDR2 ANQGSEA. Here the CDR3 reads CSVETGSEAFF. The CDR3 DNA follows: TGCAGCGTTGAAACAGGGTCCGAAGCTTTCTTT.

This clonotype has a handful of counts. This chain connects TRBV6-6 to TRBJ2-7; 9 bases map to TRBD1. The CDR3 consists of 14 residues. V lost 8 bases to trimming and J lost 4 bases; unmatched junction nucleotides: 9. Germline lookup yields CDR1 MNHNY and CDR2 SVGAGI (reference sequence). CDR3 sequence reads: CASYHRDREYEQYF. The CDR3 DNA sequence: TGTGCCAGCTACCACCGGGACAGGGAGTACGAGCAGTACTTC.

The CDR3 region is CASSLDGTDYEQYF. In DNA form, the CDR3 reads TGTGCCAGCAGCTTAGACGGGACAGACTACGAGCAGTACTTC. The gene calls are TRBV7-9 and TRBJ2-7; 7 bases agree with TRBD1. The CDR3 runs 14 residues. CDR1 and CDR2 (germline): SEHNR, FQNEAQ (reference sequence). V gave up 1 base and J gave up 3 bases; unmatched junction bases: 3.

This clonotype appeared a few times. The chain combines TRBV4-1 with TRBJ2-1; 7 bases line up with TRBD2. V lost 2 bases, J lost 5 bases, and 12 bases stayed unmatched. Per germline, CDR1 MGHRA and CDR2 YSYEKL. The length of the CDR3 is 17 residues. The CDR3 DNA sequence: TGCGCCAGCAGCCAACAATCCTGGCGGCTAGCGGACAATGAGCAGTTCTTC. It is translated as CASSQQSWRLADNEQFF.

This chain links TRBV7-9 with TRBJ1-2; D call uncertain. The CDR3 is made up of 15 amino acids. CDR1 is SEHNR, CDR2 FQNEAQ, per germline (reference sequence). The V end was cut by 1 base, the J end by 6 bases, with 15 bases between. CDR3 loop: CASSLGRGYAHGYTF. CDR3 DNA sequence: TGTGCCAGCAGCTTAGGTAGAGGGTATGCTCATGGCTACACCTTC.

The rearrangement joins TRBV24-1 to TRBJ2-3; tentative D call: TRBD1 (6 bases). Germline V gene data show CDR1 as KGHDR and CDR2 as SFDVKD. V gave up 3 bases and J gave up 6 bases, with 30 bases separating them. This CDR3 region has 20 residues. The CDR3, as DNA: TGTGCCACCAGTGATAGCCTCCAGGGGTTCGGGCGTTTGGATCGCGATACGCAGTATTTT. Protein product: CATSDSLQGFGRLDRDTQYF.

The chain recombines TRBV2 with TRBJ1-1; tentatively, D is TRBD1 (5 bases). From germline, CDR1 is SNHLY and CDR2 FYNNEI. The length of the CDR3 is 14 residues. V was trimmed by 7 bases and J by 3 bases, leaving 15 bases between them. The CDR3 sequence is CASKRRGKDTEAFF. The CDR3 DNA follows: TGTGCCAGCAAGAGACGGGGGAAGGACACTGAAGCTTTCTTT.

This clonotype came up a few times. The chain employs TRBV7-9 and TRBJ2-3; TRBD1 matches 7 bases. Trimming took 4 bases from V and 0 from J; bases not matched to a gene: 7. The CDR3 is 16 residues long. Germline lookup yields CDR1 SEHNR and CDR2 FQNEAQ (reference sequence). CDR3 protein: CASSSPDRVSTDTQYF. CDR3 DNA sequence: TGTGCCAGCAGCTCTCCCGACAGGGTCAGCACAGATACGCAGTATTTT.

This chain connects TRBV7-9 to TRBJ2-5; 8 positions agree with TRBD1. The CDR3 has 15 residues. V gave up 4 bases and J gave up 1 base; unmatched junction bases: 5. Germline V gene lookup returns CDR1 SEHNR and CDR2 FQNEAQ (reference sequence). CDR3 in amino acids: CASSSSRGLQETQYF. In nucleotides, the CDR3 is TGTGCCAGCAGCTCATCCAGGGGGCTCCAAGAGACCCAGTACTTC.

This chain connects TRBV15 to TRBJ2-3, with D tentatively TRBD2 (5 bases). The V end lost 3 bases, the J end lost 5 bases, and 9 bases lay between the germline ends. Germline V gives CDR1 LNHNV, CDR2 YYDKDF (reference sequence). This CDR3 has 13 residues. In DNA, the CDR3 is TGTGCCACCAGCAGCGCAGGAGGAGATACGCAGTATTTT. Translated: CATSSAGGDTQYF.

V is TRBV5-5 and J is TRBJ1-4; maybe TRBD1 (5 bases). Looked up from germline, CDR1 is SGHKS and CDR2 is YYEKEE (reference sequence). Deletions cut 0 bases from V and 0 bases from J, with 9 bases between. The CDR3 spans 16 residues. CDR3 loop: CASSLVGVSTNEKLFF. CDR3 bases: TGTGCCAGCAGCTTGGTGGGGGTCTCAACTAATGAAAAACTGTTTTTT.